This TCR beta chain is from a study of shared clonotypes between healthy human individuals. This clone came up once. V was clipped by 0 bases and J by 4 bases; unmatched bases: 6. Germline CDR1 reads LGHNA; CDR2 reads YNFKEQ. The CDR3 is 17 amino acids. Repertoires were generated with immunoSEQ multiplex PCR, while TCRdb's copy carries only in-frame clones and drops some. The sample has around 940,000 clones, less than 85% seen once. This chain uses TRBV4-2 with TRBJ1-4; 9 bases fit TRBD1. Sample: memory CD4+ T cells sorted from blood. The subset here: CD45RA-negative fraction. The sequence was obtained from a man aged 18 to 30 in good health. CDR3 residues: CASSQDTGGVLNEKLFF. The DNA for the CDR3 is TGTGCCAGCAGCCAAGATACAGGGGGCGTTCTTAATGAAAAACTGTTTTTT.